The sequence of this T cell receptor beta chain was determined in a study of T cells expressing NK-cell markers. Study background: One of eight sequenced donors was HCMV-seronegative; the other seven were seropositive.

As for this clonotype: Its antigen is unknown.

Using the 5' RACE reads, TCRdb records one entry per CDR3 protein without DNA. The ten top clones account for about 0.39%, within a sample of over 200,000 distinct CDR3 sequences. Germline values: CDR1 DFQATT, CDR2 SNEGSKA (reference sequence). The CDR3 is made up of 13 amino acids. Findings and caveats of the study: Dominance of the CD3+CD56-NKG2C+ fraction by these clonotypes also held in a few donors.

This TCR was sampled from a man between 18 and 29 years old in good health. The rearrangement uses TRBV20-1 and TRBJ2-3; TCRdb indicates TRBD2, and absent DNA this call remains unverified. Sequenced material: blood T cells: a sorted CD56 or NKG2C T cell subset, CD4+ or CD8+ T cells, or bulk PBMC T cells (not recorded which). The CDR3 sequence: CSARDSIAYTQYF.